This T cell receptor beta chain was sequenced in a study of cytomegalovirus exposure and HLA in healthy donors. This clone has a handful of counts. Its antigen remains unidentified. The study, taken as a whole, reports: With later analysis, a missense DCLRE1C variant became linked to TCR beta V- and J-gene trimming.

The CDR3 sequence is 12 residues long. The PCR employed 60 Vbeta primers together with 13 Jbeta primers. Sequenced by immunoSEQ multiplex PCR; TCRdb stores in-frame clones only, minus some. The table lists about 130,000 clones, roughly 9.6% of them singletons, with approximately 7.5% in the top ten. The sequenced sample consisted of PBMCs. The chain recombines TRBV21-1 with TRBJ2-7; TRBD2 was called by the table and not checked on the DNA. TRBV21-1 is a documented pseudogene. The receptor was isolated from a woman aged 40 to 50 in good health and CMV-seropositive. For the CDR3, the DNA is TGTGCCAGCAGCAACCGTTCCTACGAGCAGTACTTC. This encodes CASSNRSYEQYF.